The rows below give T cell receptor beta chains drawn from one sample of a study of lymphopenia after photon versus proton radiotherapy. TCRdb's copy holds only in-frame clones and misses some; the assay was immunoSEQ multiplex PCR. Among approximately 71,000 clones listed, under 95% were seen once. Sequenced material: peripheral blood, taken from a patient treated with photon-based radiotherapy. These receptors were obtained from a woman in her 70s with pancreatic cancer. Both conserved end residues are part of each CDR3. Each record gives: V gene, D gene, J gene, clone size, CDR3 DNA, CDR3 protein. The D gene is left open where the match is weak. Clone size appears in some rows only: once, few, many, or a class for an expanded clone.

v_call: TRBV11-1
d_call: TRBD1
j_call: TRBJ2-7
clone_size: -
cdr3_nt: TGTGCCAGCAGCCCGGACAGGGGGCGTTACGAGCAGTACTTC
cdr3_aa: CASSPDRGRYEQYF

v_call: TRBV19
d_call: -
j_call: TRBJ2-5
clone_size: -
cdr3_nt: TGTGCCAGTAGAGACTTCCAAGAGACCCAGTACTTC
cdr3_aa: CASRDFQETQYF

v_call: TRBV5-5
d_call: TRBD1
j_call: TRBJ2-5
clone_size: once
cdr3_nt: TGTGCCAGCAGCCTATCGACAGGGTCAGAGACCCAGTACTTC
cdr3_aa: CASSLSTGSETQYF

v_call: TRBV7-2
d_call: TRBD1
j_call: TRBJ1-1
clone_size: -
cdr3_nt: TGTGCCAGCAGCTTATGGGGACAGATGGTCACTGAAGCTTTCTTT
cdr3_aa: CASSLWGQMVTEAFF

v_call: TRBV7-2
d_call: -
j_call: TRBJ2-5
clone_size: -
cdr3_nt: TGTGCCAGCAGCCGATACCGTAGTGGAAGAGAGACCCAGTACTTC
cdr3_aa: CASSRYRSGRETQYF

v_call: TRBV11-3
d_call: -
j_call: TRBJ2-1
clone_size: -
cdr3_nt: TGTGCCAGCAGCTTAGTCGTCGGCAATGAGCAGTTCTTC
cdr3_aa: CASSLVVGNEQFF

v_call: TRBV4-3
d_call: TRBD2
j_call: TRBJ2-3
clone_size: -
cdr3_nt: TGCGCCAGCAGCCAAGATCGGGCTAGCGGCCCAAGAGATACGCAGTATTTT
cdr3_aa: CASSQDRASGPRDTQYF

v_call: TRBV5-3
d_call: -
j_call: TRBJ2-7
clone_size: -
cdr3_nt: TGTGCCAGAAGCTTGGTCTTCTACGAGCAGTACTTC
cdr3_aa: CARSLVFYEQYF

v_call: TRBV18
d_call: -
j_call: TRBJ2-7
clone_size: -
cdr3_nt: TGTGCCAGCTCACCCGGAGCTCTCGGGACGGTTTACGAGCAGTACTTC
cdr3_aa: CASSPGALGTVYEQYF

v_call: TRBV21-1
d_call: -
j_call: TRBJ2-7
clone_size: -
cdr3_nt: TGTGCCAGCAGCGACTCGATATTACCCTACGAGCAGTACTTC
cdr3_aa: CASSDSILPYEQYF

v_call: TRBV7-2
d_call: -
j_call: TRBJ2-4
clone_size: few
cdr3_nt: TGTGCCAGCAGCTTGGCGACGGGACTAGCCAAAAACATTCAGTACTTC
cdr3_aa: CASSLATGLAKNIQYF

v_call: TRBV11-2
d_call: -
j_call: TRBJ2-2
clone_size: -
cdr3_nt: TGTGCCAGCAGCCTTCAACATTTCACCGGGGAGCTGTTTTTT
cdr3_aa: CASSLQHFTGELFF

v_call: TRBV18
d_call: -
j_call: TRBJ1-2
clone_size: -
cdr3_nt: TGTGCCAGCTCACCAGACAGAAGCTATGGCTACACCTTC
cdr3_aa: CASSPDRSYGYTF

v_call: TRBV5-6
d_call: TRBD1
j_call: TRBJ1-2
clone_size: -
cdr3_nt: TGTGCCAGCAGCTTGGCCAGGGGGCGAGGCTACACCTTC
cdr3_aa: CASSLARGRGYTF

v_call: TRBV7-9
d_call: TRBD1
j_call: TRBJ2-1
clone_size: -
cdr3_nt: TGTGCCAGCAGCTTAGCCAGCGGACAGGGAGGCAATGAGCAGTTCTTC
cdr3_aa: CASSLASGQGGNEQFF

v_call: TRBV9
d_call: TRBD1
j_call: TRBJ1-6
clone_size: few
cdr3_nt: TGTGCCAGCAGCACCGGGACAGGGAAGGAGAGGGTCAATTCACCCCTCCACTTT
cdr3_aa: CASSTGTGKERVNSPLHF

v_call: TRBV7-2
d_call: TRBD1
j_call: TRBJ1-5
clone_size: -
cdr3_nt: TGTGCCAGCAGCTTACAGGGGGCGAACAATCAGCCCCAGCATTTT
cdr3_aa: CASSLQGANNQPQHF

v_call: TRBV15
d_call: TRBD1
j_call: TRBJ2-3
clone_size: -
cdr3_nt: TGTGCCACCAGCGCGGACAGGGGAAATACGCAGTATTTT
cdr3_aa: CATSADRGNTQYF

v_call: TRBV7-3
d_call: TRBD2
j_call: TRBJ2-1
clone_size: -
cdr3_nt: TGTGCCAGCAGCTTACTAGCGGGAATCGATGAGCAGTTCTTC
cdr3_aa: CASSLLAGIDEQFF

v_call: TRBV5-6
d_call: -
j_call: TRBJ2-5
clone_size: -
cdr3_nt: TGTGCCAGCAGCTTGTGGGAGGAGACCCAGTACTTC
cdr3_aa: CASSLWEETQYF

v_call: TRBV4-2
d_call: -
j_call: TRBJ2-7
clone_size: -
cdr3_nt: TGTGCCAGCAGCCACGGGACTCTCAAAAACTACGAGCAGTACTTC
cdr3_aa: CASSHGTLKNYEQYF

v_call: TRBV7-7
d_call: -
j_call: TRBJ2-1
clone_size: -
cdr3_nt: TGTGCTAGCAGCATCACCTATGAGCAGTTCTTC
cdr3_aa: CASSITYEQFF

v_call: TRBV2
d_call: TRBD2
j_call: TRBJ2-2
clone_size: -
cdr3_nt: TGTGCCAGCAGTGAACTAGCGGGAGGCACCGGGGAGCTGTTTTTT
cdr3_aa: CASSELAGGTGELFF

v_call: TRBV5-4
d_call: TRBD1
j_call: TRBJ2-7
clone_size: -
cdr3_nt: TGTGCCAGCACTCTCATTGGACAGGGGGCTTACGAGCAGTACTTC
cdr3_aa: CASTLIGQGAYEQYF

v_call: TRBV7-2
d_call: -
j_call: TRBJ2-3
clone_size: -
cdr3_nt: TGTGCCAGCAGCCCAAGCGCGCACGTCCCCGGAACAGATACGCAGTATTTT
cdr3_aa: CASSPSAHVPGTDTQYF

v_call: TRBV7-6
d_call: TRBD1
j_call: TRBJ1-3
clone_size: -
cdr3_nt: TGTGCCAGCAGCTACCAGACAGGGAGTACTGGAAACACCATATATTTT
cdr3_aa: CASSYQTGSTGNTIYF

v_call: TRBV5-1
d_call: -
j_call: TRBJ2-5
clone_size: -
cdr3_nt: TGCGCCAGCAGCTTAGGGGGGCCAGAGACCCAGTACTTC
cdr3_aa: CASSLGGPETQYF

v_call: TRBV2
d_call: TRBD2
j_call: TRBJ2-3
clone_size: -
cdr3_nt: TGTGCCAGCAGCCAATCCCGGGGGGCAGATACGCAGTATTTT
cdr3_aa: CASSQSRGADTQYF

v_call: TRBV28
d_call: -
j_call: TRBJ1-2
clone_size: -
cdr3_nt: TGTGCCAGCGGCGGCTATAACTATGGCTACACCTTC
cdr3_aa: CASGGYNYGYTF

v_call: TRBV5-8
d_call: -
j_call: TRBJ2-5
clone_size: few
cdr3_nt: TGTGCCAGCAGCTTGTGGGATGGACGGCGGGAGACCCAGTACTTC
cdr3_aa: CASSLWDGRRETQYF

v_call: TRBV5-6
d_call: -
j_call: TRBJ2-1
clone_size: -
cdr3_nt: TGTGCCAGCAGCTTGCGGCAGGTTGGCAATGAGCAGTTCTTC
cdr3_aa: CASSLRQVGNEQFF

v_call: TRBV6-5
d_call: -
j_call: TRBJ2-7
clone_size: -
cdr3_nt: TGTGCCAGCAGTTACTTTGGGGCTCAGCGAGCCGAGCAGTACTTC
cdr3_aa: CASSYFGAQRAEQYF

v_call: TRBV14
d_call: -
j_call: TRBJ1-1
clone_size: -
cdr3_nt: TGTGCCAGCAGCCAAGAGATGAACACTGAAGCTTTCTTT
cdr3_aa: CASSQEMNTEAFF

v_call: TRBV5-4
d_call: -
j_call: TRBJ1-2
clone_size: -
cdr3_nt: TGTGCCAGCAGCATGGGTAACTATGGCTACACCTTC
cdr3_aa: CASSMGNYGYTF

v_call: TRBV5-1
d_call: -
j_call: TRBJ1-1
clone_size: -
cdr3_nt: TGCGCCAGCAGCTCGGGACTACAGGGAAAGAACACTGAAGCTTTCTTT
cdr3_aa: CASSSGLQGKNTEAFF

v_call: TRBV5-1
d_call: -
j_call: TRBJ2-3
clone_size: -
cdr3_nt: TGCGCCAGCAGCGTGGGAAGCACAGATACGCAGTATTTT
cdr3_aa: CASSVGSTDTQYF

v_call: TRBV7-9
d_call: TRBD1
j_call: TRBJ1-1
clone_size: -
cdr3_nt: TGTGCCAGCAGCCAACAGGGGATGGCGAACACTGAAGCTTTCTTT
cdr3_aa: CASSQQGMANTEAFF

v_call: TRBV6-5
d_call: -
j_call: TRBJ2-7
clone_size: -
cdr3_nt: TGTGCCAGCACCACCCCGGGGAGCTCCTACGAGCAGTACTTC
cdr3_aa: CASTTPGSSYEQYF

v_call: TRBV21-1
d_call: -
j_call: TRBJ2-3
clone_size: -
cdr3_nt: TGTGCCAGCAGCAAAGCGGAAGGGGCTGGAGGAACAGATACGCAGTATTTT
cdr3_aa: CASSKAEGAGGTDTQYF

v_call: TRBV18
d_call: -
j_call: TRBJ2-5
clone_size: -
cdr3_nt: TGTGCCAGCTCACCAGGGCTTGTCGGTGGGGAGACCCAGTACTTC
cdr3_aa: CASSPGLVGGETQYF

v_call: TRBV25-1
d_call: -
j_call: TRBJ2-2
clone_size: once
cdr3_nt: TGTGCCAGCAGTGAGAGCAGGGGGGATATTGGGGAGCTGTTTTTT
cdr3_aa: CASSESRGDIGELFF

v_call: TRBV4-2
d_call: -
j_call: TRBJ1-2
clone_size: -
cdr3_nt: TGTGCCAGCAGCCCAAGTGGGGGGGCAGTAGCTAACTATGGCTACACCTTC
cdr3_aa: CASSPSGGAVANYGYTF

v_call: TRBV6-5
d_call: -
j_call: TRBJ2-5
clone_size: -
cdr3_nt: TGTGCCACGGAGACCCAGTACTTC
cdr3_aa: CATETQYF

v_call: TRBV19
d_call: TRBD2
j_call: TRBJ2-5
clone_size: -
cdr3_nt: TGTGCCAGTAGTATTCTAGCGGGCGTCAAAGAGACCCAGTACTTC
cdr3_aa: CASSILAGVKETQYF

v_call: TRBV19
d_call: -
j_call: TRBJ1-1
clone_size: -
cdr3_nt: TGTGCCAGTAGTAACTCGGGACGGCGGATGAACACTGAAGCTTTCTTT
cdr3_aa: CASSNSGRRMNTEAFF

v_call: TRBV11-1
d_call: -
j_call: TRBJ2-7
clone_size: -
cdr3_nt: TGTGCCAGCAGCTCCCGGACCCCAGACGAGCAGTACTTC
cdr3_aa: CASSSRTPDEQYF

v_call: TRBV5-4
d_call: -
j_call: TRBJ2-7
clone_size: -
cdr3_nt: TGTGCCAGCAGCTTAGACAGCAACGAGCAGTACTTC
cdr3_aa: CASSLDSNEQYF

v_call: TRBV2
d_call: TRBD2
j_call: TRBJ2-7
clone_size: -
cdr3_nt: TGTGCCAGCAGCCCGGGACTAGGGTACGAGCAGTACTTC
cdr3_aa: CASSPGLGYEQYF

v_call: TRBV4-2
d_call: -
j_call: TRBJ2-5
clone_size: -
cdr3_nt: TGTGCCAGCAGCCAAGGGATCGGGGTGGGAGAGACCCAGTACTTC
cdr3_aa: CASSQGIGVGETQYF

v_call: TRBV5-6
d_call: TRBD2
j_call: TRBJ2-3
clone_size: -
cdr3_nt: TGTGCCAGCAGCTTCACCGGGACTAGCGGGACAGATACGCAGTATTTT
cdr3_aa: CASSFTGTSGTDTQYF

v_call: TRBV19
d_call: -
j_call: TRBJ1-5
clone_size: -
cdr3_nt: TGTGCCAGTAGTATGGCGGGTTCGGGGAATCAGCCCCAGCATTTT
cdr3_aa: CASSMAGSGNQPQHF

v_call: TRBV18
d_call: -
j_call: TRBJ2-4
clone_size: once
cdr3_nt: TGTGCCAGCTCACTGCCGACAGAGGAAAACATTCAGTACTTC
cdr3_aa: CASSLPTEENIQYF

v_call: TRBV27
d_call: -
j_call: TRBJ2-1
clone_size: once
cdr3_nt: TGTGCCAGCTCCGGAGGGGGATATGAGCAGTTCTTC
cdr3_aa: CASSGGGYEQFF

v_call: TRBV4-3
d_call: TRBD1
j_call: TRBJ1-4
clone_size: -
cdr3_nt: TGCGCCAGCAGCCAAGAGGCAGGGGGTCATGAAAAACTGTTTTTT
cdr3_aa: CASSQEAGGHEKLFF

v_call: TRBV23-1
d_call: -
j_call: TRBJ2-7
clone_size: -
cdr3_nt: TGCGCCAGCTATTCCGGCCCCTACGAGCAGTACTTC
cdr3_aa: CASYSGPYEQYF